The entry below describes one T cell receptor beta chain. The antigen this receptor binds is unknown. No base-level quality is on record; no much larger clone is a single base apart. The immunoSEQ Assay, a bias-controlled multiplex PCR, was used to amplify TCRbeta CDR3 regions from genomic DNA. As for the original processing: The number of nucleated cells in each sample was estimated by amplification of reference gene primers within the assay. To quantify the absolute abundance of each unique TCRbeta CDR3 rearrangement, sequence reads were collapsed and filtered. Productive Simpson clonality was computed per sample as the square root of Simpson's diversity index over productive rearrangements. As stored in TCRdb, this immuneACCESS dataset retains in-frame rearrangements with V and J assigned. A fraction of the clones does not appear; measured against another copy, unresolved V genes explain less than half of the discrepancy, and the remainder lacks a known reason. For V, J and clone size, that table is used; D and trimming come from the DNA. For this sample there are about 380,000 clones; roughly 90% appear just once. The ten largest account for 2.5% to 3% of the sample.

This sample was taken from a study of blood T cell repertoires in COVID-19 (dated by TCRdb to 2018 to 2021). Context from the whole study: Samples covering the acute and convalescent phases of COVID-19 were provided by collaborators in the United States, Italy and Spain. The prospective study material was composed of cDNA or gDNA derived from T cells, B-cell-depleted T cells, or PBMCs. Subjects who had been exposed to COVID-19, were actively infected with it, or had recovered from it provided the deeply sampled blood TCRbeta repertoires that made up the dataset. The repertoires were made available in a free public database intended to serve as a resource for research on the immune response to SARS-CoV-2. Samples came from the ongoing ImmuneRACE study (first 160 participants) plus 1,254 subjects from 6 global collaborators. Sample metadata almost always included a de-identified subject ID, COVID-19 status, age in years and sex. Where HLA class I and class II types were available, the types were taken from metadata supplied by the sample provider, not from assay-based typing. Results the study describes overall, beyond this receptor: The amount of clinical and demographic metadata varied by source and participant and was provided uncurated.

From V the trimming removes 7 bases and from J it removes 8 bases, while the gene matches leave 5 bases of the junction unaccounted for. The CDR3 measures 12 amino acids from cysteine to phenylalanine. The entry retains the CDR3 DNA only, 36 bases that are in frame from base 1. CDR1 and CDR2 are drawn from the germline V gene: MNHEY, SVGAGI. In the prospective study, participants were about 18 to 89 years old, resided in approximately 22 geographic areas of the United States, and were enrolled through a virtual design. To assign participants to cohorts, the prospective study relied on clinical history that participants themselves reported in a screening survey and a study questionnaire. For ImmuneRACE Cohort 3, a participant was defined as recovered based on two consecutive negative NP/OP PCR tests, clearance by a healthcare professional, or resolution of symptoms. Each participant in the prospective study had whole blood, serum and a nasopharyngeal or oropharyngeal swab collected by mobile phlebotomists. Participants in the prospective study had the option to provide additional blood draws and questionnaires over a roughly two-month period. Before DNA extraction, blood samples from the prospective study were shipped at room temperature or frozen.

Sequenced input: PBMCs or T cells enriched from blood (not recorded which). The source of this sequence is a woman between 25 and 40 years old who had recovered from COVID-19. The rearranged segments are TRBV6-5 and TRBJ2-3, and 8 bases in between align with TRBD2. The CDR3 region: CASTPGLGTQYF. The base sequence is TGTGCCAGCACGCCGGGACTAGGTACGCAGTATTTT.